The TCR beta chain described here comes from a study of radiation and T cells in renal cell carcinoma. Sequenced by immunoSEQ multiplex PCR; TCRdb stores in-frame clones only, minus some. The sample holds 150,000 or so clones; about 88% are singletons and the top ten take about 4.3%. Time point of the sample: baseline pretreatment blood. As to treatment: 15 Gy SBRT to primary tumor, nephrectomy 4 weeks later. This renal cell carcinoma was of the clear cell type. The sequenced sample was blood, obtained from a patient whose treatment included radiotherapy and nephrectomy. This TCR came from a woman in her seventies with renal cell carcinoma.

The CDR3 DNA is TGTGCCAGTTCAAAGGGACAGAACTACGAGCAGTACTTC. Amino acid sequence: CASSKGQNYEQYF. The J gene is TRBJ2-7, the V gene TRBV19, with TRBD1 identical over 7 bases. This CDR3 region has 13 residues. Germline lookup yields CDR1 LNHDA and CDR2 SQIVND (reference sequence). The V and J ends lost 8 bases and 3 bases, in that order; junction bases with no gene match: 7. Combining the CDR3 with reference TRBV19 and TRBJ2-7 gives the whole variable domain DGGITQSPKYLFRKEGQNVTLSCEQNLNHDAMYWYRQDPGQGLRLIYYSQIVNDFQKGDIAEGYSVSREKKESFPLTVTSAQKNPTAFYLCASSKGQNYEQYFGPGTRLTVT.